This TCR beta chain was sequenced for a study of TIL therapy for anti-PD-1-resistant metastatic lung cancer. On the study more broadly: Patients had a median age of approximately 56 years (range roughly 38-75).

Sequencing used immunoSEQ v3. The method was immunoSEQ multiplex PCR; TCRdb's version includes in-frame clones alone and lacks a portion of them. The sample records tens of thousands of clones, 70% to 90% being singletons. The time point was: pre-treatment sample, taken before nivolumab and TIL therapy. Concerning this clone: Its antigen is not identified.

The CDR3 has 16 residues. V lost 3 bases and J lost 3; bases outside the gene matches: 7. The germline V gene encodes CDR1 KGHSH and CDR2 LQKENI. Overall study findings and caveats: The baseline peripheral repertoire was partially replaced by infused TIL clonotypes that later decayed.

Sequenced material: blood, taken at baseline. The receptor was isolated from a person aged 25-85 years with non-small cell lung cancer. The V gene is TRBV18, the J gene TRBJ2-5, with 10 positions matching TRBD2. CDR3 DNA sequence: TGTGCCAGCTCACCGAGACTAGCGGGCCGGGAAGAGACCCAGTACTTC. The encoded protein is CASSPRLAGREETQYF.